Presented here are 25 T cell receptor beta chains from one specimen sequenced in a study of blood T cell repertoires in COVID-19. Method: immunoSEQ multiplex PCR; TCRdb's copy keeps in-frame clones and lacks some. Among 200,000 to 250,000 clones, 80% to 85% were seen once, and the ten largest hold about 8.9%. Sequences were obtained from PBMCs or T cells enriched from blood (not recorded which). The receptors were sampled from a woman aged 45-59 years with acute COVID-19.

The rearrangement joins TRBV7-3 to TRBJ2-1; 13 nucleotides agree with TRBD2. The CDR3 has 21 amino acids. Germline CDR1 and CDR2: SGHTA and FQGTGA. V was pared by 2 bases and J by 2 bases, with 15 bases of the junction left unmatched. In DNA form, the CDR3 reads TGTGCCAGCAGCTTACAACCCCTGGGACTAGCGGGGCCCCAAGCCTACAATGAGCAGTTCTTC. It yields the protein CASSLQPLGLAGPQAYNEQFF.

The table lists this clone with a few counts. DNA of the CDR3: TGCAGCGTTGAGGGACAGGGTGCTAACTATGGCTACACCTTC. Translated, it gives CSVEGQGANYGYTF. The V and J genes are TRBV29-1 and TRBJ1-2; 9 bases are a match to TRBD1. With V trimmed by 3 bases and J by 0 bases, 2 bases remained unmatched. The CDR3 contains 14 residues. Germline CDR1 SQVTM, CDR2 ANQGSEA.

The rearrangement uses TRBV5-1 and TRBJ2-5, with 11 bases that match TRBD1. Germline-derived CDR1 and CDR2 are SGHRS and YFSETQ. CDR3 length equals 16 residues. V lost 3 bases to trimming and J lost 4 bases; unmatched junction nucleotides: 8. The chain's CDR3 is CASSSFGQGARETQYF. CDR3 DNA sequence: TGCGCCAGCAGCTCCTTCGGACAGGGGGCCCGAGAGACCCAGTACTTC.

CDR3 residues: CASRPTEHTEAFF. The CDR3 DNA follows: TGTGCCAGCAGGCCAACTGAACACACTGAAGCTTTCTTT. This rearrangement joins TRBV28 to TRBJ1-1, with D unclear. Trimming shortened V by 6 bases and J by 3 bases, and 11 bases separated the two germline ends. Germline V gene lookup returns CDR1 MDHEN and CDR2 SYDVKM. The CDR3 has 13 residues.

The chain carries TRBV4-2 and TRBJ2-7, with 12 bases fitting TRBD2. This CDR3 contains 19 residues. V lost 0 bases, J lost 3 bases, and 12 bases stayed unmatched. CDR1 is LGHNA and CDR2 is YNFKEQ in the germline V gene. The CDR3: CASSQEDVWETSGSYEQYF. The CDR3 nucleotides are TGTGCCAGCAGCCAAGAAGATGTTTGGGAGACTAGCGGGAGCTACGAGCAGTACTTC.

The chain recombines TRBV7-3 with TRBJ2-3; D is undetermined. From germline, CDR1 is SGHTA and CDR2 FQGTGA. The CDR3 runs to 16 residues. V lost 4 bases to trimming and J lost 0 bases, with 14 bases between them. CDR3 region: CASSSRSKASTDTQYF. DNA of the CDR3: TGTGCCAGCAGCTCTCGTTCCAAAGCTAGCACAGATACGCAGTATTTT.

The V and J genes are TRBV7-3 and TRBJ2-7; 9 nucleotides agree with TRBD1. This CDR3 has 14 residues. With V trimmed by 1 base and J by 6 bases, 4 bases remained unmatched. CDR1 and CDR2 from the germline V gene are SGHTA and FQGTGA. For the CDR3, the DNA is TGTGCCAGCAGCTTAATGGGACAGGGAAGCGAGCAGTACTTC. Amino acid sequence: CASSLMGQGSEQYF.

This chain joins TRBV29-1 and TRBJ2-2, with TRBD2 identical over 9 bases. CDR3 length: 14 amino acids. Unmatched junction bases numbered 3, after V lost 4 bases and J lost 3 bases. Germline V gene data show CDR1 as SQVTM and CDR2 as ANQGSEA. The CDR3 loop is CSVGSGSDTGELFF. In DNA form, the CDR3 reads TGCAGCGTTGGTAGCGGGAGTGACACCGGGGAGCTGTTTTTT.

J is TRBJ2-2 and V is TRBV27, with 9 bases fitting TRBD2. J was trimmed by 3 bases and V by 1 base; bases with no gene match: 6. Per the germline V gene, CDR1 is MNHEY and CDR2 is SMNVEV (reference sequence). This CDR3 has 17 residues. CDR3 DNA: TGTGCCAGCAGTTTATTCGGGCTAGCGGGGTACACCGGGGAGCTGTTTTTT. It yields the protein CASSLFGLAGYTGELFF.

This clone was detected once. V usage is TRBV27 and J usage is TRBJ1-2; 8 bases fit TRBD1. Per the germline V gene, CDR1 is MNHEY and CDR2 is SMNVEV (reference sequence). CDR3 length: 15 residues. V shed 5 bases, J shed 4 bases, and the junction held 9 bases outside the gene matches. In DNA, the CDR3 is TGTGCCAGCAGTCGGGGGACAGGAGACTTCTATGGCTACACCTTC. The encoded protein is CASSRGTGDFYGYTF.

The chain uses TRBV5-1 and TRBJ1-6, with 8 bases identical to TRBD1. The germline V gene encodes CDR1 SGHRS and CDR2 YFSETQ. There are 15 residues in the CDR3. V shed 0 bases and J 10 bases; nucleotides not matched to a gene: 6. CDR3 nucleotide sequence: TGCGCCAGCAGCTTGGGACAGGGGATTAGATCACCCCTCCACTTT. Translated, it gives CASSLGQGIRSPLHF.

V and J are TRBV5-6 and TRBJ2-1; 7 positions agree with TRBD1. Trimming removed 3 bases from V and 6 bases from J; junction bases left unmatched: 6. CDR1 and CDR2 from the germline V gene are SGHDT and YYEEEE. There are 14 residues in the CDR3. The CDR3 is CASSSTGDSNEQFF. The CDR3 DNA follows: TGTGCCAGCAGCTCAACAGGGGATTCCAATGAGCAGTTCTTC.

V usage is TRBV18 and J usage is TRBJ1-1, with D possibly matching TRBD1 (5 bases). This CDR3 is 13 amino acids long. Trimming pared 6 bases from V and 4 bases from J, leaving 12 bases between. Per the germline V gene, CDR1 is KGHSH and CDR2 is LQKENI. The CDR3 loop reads CASSLTVSTEAFF. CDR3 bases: TGTGCCAGCTCTCTGACAGTTAGCACTGAAGCTTTCTTT.

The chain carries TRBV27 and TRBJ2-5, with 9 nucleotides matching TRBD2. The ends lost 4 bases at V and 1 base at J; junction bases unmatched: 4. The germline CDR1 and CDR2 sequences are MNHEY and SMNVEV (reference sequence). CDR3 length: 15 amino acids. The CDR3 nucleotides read TGTGCCAGCAGTTGGGTAGCGGGGGTCCAAGAGACCCAGTACTTC. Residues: CASSWVAGVQETQYF.

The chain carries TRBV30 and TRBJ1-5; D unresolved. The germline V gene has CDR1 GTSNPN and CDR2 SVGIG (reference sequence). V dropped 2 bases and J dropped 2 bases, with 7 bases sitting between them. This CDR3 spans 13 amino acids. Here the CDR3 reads CAWSSPGNQPQHF. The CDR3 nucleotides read TGTGCCTGGAGTAGCCCGGGCAATCAGCCCCAGCATTTT.

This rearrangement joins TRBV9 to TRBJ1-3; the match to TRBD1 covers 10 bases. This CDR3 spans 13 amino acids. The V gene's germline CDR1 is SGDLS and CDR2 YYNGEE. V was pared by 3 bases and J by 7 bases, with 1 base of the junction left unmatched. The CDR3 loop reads CASSGTGGNTIYF. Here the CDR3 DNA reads TGTGCCAGCAGCGGGACAGGGGGGAACACCATATATTTT.

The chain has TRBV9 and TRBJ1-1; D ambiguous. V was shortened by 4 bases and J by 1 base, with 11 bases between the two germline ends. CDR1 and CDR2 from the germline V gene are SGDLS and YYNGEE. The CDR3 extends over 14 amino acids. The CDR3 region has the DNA TGTGCCAGCAGCAGTGGGCCTCAGAACACTGAAGCTTTCTTT. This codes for CASSSGPQNTEAFF.

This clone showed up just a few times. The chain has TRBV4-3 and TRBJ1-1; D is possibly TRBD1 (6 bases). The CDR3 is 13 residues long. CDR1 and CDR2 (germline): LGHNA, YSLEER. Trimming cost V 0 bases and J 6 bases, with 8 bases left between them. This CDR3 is CASSQDRGAEAFF. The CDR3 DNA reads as TGCGCCAGCAGCCAAGACAGGGGCGCTGAAGCTTTCTTT.

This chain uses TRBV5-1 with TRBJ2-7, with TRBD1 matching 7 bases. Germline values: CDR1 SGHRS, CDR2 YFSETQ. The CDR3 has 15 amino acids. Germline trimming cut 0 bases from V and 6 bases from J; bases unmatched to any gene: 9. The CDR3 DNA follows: TGCGCCAGCAGCTTGGGGGGACAGTCGTCGGGCGAGCAGTACTTC. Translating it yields CASSLGGQSSGEQYF. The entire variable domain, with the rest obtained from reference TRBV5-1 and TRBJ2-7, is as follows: KAGVTQTPRYLIKTRGQQVTLSCSPISGHRSVSWYQQTPGQGLQFLFEYFSETQRNKGNFPGRFSGRQFSNSRSEMNVSTLELGDSALYLCASSLGGQSSGEQYFGPGTRLTVT.

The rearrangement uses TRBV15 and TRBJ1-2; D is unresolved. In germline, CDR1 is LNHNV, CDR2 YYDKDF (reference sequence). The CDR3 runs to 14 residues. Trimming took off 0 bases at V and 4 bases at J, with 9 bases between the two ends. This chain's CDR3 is CATSREEGTYGYTF. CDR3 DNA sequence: TGTGCCACCAGCAGAGAGGAGGGAACCTATGGCTACACCTTC.

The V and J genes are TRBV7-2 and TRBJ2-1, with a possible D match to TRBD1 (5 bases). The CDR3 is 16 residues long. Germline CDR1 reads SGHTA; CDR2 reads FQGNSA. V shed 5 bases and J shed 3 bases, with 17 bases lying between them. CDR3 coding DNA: TGTGCCAGCAGCCGCGTCGGCAGGGCATTCTACAATGAGCAGTTCTTC. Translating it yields CASSRVGRAFYNEQFF.

CDR3 bases: TGTGCCAGCAGCGTAGCTTCGGGGTTTAATGAAAAACTGTTTTTT. Translated: CASSVASGFNEKLFF. The V and J genes are TRBV9 and TRBJ1-4; D is unclear. Germline V lookup: CDR1 SGDLS, CDR2 YYNGEE. The CDR3 loop spans 15 amino acids. Trimming took off 0 bases at V and 4 bases at J, with 10 bases between the two ends.

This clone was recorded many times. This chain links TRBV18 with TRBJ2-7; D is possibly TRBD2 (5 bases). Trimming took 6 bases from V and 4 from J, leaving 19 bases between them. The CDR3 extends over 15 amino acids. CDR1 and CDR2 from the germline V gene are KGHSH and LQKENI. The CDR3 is CASSQDSSVGYEQYF. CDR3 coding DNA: TGTGCCAGCTCTCAGGACTCCTCGGTGGGTTACGAGCAGTACTTC.

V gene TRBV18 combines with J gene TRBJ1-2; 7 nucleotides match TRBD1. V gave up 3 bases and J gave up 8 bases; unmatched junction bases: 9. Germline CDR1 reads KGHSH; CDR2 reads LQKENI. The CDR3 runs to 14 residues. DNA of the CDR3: TGTGCCAGCTCACCCTCAGGACAGGCTGGGGGCTACACCTTC. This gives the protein CASSPSGQAGGYTF.

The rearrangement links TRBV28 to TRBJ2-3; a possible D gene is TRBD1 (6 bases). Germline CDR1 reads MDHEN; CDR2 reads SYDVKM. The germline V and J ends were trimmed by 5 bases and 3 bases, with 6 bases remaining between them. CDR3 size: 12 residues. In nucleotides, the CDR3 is TGTGCCAGCAGTACAGGGACAGATACGCAGTATTTT. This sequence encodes CASSTGTDTQYF.